Sequencing of this T cell receptor (beta chain) was carried out in a study of T-cell memory formation after mild COVID-19. Looking at the study overall: For the most part, TCR clusters were specific to one donor. Study-level results: CD4+ contracting clones lay mainly in CM and EM, CD8+ ones in EMRA. Clones contracting day 15 to 85 were balanced CD4/CD8; later expanders leaned CD4+.

The table lists this clonotype with many counts. What it recognizes is unknown. TCRdb reprocessed the 5' RACE reads via MiXCR and lists one record per CDR3 protein. The profile covers 90,000 to 120,000 distinct CDR3 sequences, with approximately 15% appearing a single time and around 43% taken by the ten largest. This CDR3 region has 12 residues. With 11 bases removed from V and 5 bases from J, the gap between germline ends came to 12 bases. The sequencing sample was made of PBMCs or a T cell subset sorted from them (not recorded which). The TCR originated in a man aged 18 to 30 who had mild COVID-19 (a few samples of this study predate the infection). Cell type and time point are not known. The V and J genes are TRBV12-3 or TRBV12-4 and TRBJ2-2, with a weak D call TRBD1 (5 bases). CDR3 sequence (DNA): TGTGCCCTGGGAAAGGGGACCGGGGAGCTGTTTTTT. Its translation is CALGKGTGELFF.